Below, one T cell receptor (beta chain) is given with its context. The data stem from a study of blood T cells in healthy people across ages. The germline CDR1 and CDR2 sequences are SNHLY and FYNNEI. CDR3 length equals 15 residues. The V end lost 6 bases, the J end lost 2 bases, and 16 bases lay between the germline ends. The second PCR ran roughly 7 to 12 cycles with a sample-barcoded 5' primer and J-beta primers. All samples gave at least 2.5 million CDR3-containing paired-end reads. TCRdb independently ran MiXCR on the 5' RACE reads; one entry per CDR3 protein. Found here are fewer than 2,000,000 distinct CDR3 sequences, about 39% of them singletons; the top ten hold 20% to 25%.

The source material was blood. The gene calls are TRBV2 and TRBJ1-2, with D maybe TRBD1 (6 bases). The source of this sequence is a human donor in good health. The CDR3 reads CASRPDFDRNYGYTF. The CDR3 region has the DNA TGTGCCAGCAGACCTGACTTTGACAGGAACTATGGCTACACCTTC.